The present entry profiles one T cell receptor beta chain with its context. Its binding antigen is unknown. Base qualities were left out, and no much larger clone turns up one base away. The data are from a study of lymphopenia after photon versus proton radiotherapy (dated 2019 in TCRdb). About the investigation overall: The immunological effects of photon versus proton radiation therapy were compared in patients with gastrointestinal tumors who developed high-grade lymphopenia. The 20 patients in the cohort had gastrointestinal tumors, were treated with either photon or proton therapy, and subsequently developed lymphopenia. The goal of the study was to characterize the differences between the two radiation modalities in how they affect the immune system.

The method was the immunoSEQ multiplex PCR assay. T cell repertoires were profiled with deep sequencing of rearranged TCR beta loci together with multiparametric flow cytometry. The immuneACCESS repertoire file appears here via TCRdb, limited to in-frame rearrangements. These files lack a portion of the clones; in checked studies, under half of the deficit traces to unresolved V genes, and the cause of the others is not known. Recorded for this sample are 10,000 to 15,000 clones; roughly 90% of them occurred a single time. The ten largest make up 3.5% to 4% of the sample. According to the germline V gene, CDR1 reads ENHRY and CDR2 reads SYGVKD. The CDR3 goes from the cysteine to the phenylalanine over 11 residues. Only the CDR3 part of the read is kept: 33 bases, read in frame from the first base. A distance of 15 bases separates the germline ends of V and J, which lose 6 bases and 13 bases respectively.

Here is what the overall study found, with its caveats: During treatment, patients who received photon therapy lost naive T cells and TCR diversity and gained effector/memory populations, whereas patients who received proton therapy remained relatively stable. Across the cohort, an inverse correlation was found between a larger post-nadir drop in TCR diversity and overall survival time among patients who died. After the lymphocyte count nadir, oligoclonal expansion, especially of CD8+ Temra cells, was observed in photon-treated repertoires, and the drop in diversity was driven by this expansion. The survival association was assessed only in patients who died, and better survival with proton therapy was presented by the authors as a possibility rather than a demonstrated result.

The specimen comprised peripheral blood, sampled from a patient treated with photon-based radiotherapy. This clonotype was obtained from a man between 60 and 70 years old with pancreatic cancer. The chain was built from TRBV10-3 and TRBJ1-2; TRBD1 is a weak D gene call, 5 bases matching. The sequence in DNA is TGTGCCATCAGGGGGACGGCGGACGCCACCTTC. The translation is CAIRGTADATF.